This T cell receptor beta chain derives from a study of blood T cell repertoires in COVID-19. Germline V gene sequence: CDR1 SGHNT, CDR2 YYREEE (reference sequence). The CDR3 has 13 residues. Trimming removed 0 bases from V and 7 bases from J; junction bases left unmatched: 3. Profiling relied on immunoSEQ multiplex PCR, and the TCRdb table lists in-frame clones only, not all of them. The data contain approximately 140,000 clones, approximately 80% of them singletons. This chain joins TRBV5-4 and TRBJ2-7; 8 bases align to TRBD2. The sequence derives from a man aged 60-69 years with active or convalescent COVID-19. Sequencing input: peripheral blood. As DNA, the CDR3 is TGTGCCAGCAGCTTGGAATTAGCGGGGGAGCAGTACTTC. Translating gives CASSLELAGEQYF.